Below, 6 T cell receptor beta chains from the same sample are listed, as sequenced in a study of cytotoxic CD8 clonotypes in ibrutinib-treated CLL. Some clones are missing from TCRdb's copy, which holds only in-frame ones; the method was immunoSEQ multiplex PCR. This table holds around 27,000 clones, approximately 57% found once. Sequenced here: PBMCs, sampled before ibrutinib treatment. Every receptor here comes from a human donor with chronic lymphocytic leukemia.

The J gene is TRBJ2-5, the V gene TRBV2; 8 nucleotides agree with TRBD2. V shed 6 bases, J shed 5 bases, and the junction held 11 bases outside the gene matches. CDR1 is SNHLY and CDR2 is FYNNEI in the germline V gene. The length of the CDR3 is 15 residues. This chain's CDR3 is CASREKGTRWETQYF. CDR3 nucleotides: TGTGCCAGCAGGGAGAAAGGGACTAGATGGGAGACCCAGTACTTC.

The chain carries TRBV11-2 and TRBJ2-2; the match to TRBD2 covers 9 bases. The CDR3 loop spans 17 amino acids. J gave up 4 bases and V 2 bases, and 8 bases lay outside the gene matches. Germline-derived CDR1 and CDR2 are SGHAT and FQNNGV. CDR3 coding DNA: TGTGCCAGCAGCTTACGACCGGGACTAGCCCGCACCGGGGAGCTGTTTTTT. Its protein is CASSLRPGLARTGELFF. The full variable domain, its missing parts supplied by reference TRBV11-2 and TRBJ2-2, is EAGVAQSPRYKIIEKRQSVAFWCNPISGHATLYWYQQILGQGPKLLIQFQNNGVVDDSQLPKDRFSAERLKGVDSTLKIQPAKLEDSAVYLCASSLRPGLARTGELFFGEGSRLTVL.

This clone has just a few counts. CDR3 DNA sequence: TGTGCCATCAGTGAATACGACGAGCAGTACTTC. Translated: CAISEYDEQYF. The V call is TRBV10-3, the J call TRBJ2-7; D gene uncertain. Germline V gene sequence: CDR1 ENHRY, CDR2 SYGVKD. V was trimmed by 3 bases and J by 5 bases, leaving 5 bases between them. This CDR3 contains 11 residues.

The chain carries TRBV19 and TRBJ2-1; TRBD1 might be the D (6 bases). CDR3 size: 14 residues. The V gene's germline CDR1 is LNHDA and CDR2 SQIVND (reference sequence). Trimming left V 5 bases short and J 1 base short, with 9 bases between. Here the CDR3 DNA reads TGTGCCAGTAGTCCACAGGGTTCCTACAATGAGCAGTTCTTC. This encodes CASSPQGSYNEQFF.

The V call is TRBV7-8, the J call TRBJ2-7; the match to TRBD1 covers 7 bases. The CDR3 extends over 14 amino acids. V was pared by 5 bases and J by 3 bases, with 7 bases of the junction left unmatched. Germline V gene data show CDR1 as SGHVS and CDR2 as FQNEAQ. In nucleotides, the CDR3 is TGTGCCAGCAGCGACAGGGTTGGGGTCTACGAGCAGTACTTC. Its translation: CASSDRVGVYEQYF.

This clone has a handful of counts. The genes are TRBV7-2 and TRBJ1-5; 10 nucleotides align to TRBD1. The trim removed 5 bases at V and 3 bases at J, leaving 13 bases unmatched. This CDR3 region has 18 residues. The germline V gene encodes CDR1 SGHTA and CDR2 FQGNSA. In DNA, the CDR3 is TGTGCCAGCAGCGCCGGGACAGGGGCCAACGAGATCAATCAGCCCCAGCATTTT. Amino acids: CASSAGTGANEINQPQHF.